This TCR beta chain stems from a study of cytomegalovirus exposure and HLA in healthy donors. Overall study results and limits: An observed cluster of highly shared sequence variants was recorded as a likely sequencing artifact. It was shown in a later analysis that HLA-associated TCR beta chains were more clonally expanded than other, equally common chains. Most TCR sequences were seen very rarely across donors, but some public TCRs occurred in many. In most subjects, TCR beta sequences reportedly gave accurate predictions of HLA-A and HLA-B alleles.

The CDR3 has 14 residues. Germline V gene lookup returns CDR1 MDHEN and CDR2 SYDVKM. The V segment lost 2 bases and the J segment 1 base; nucleotides outside the gene matches: 0. This clone was observed a handful of times. The antigen remains undetermined. PCR primers comprised 60 Vbeta and 13 Jbeta primers. This table comes from immunoSEQ multiplex PCR, and its TCRdb copy is limited to in-frame clones, with some not included. Of 120,000 to 150,000 clones in the sample, 82% were seen once. The V gene is TRBV28, the J gene TRBJ2-3, with TRBD2 identical over 7 bases. The sequenced sample consisted of PBMCs. The receptor comes from a male donor in good health and CMV-seronegative. The CDR3 sequence is CASSLTSGTDTQYF. Here the CDR3 DNA reads TGTGCCAGCAGTTTAACTAGCGGCACAGATACGCAGTATTTT.